This TCR beta chain originates from a study of blood T cell repertoires in COVID-19. Across the whole study: Both acute and convalescent COVID-19 samples were obtained from the United States, Italy and Spain.

Libraries were prepared by immunoSEQ multiplex PCR; TCRdb keeps only in-frame clonotypes and omits some of them. The repertoire holds under 500,000 clones, with approximately 92% as singletons. Germline loops: CDR1 LGHNA, CDR2 YNFKEQ. The CDR3 sequence is 16 residues long. J lost 6 bases, V lost 3 bases, and 12 bases had no gene match. Study members were between about 18 and 89 years old and lived in 20 to 25 US regions. Cohorts were determined from participant-reported clinical history. The sample was PBMCs or T cells enriched from blood (not recorded which). This receptor was identified in a man aged 30 to 39 who had recovered from COVID-19. V and J are TRBV4-2 and TRBJ2-3, with TRBD1 identical over 7 bases. The CDR3 here is CASSQGLHRGVDTQYF. The CDR3, as DNA: TGTGCCAGCAGCCAGGGCCTCCACAGGGGAGTGGATACGCAGTATTTT.